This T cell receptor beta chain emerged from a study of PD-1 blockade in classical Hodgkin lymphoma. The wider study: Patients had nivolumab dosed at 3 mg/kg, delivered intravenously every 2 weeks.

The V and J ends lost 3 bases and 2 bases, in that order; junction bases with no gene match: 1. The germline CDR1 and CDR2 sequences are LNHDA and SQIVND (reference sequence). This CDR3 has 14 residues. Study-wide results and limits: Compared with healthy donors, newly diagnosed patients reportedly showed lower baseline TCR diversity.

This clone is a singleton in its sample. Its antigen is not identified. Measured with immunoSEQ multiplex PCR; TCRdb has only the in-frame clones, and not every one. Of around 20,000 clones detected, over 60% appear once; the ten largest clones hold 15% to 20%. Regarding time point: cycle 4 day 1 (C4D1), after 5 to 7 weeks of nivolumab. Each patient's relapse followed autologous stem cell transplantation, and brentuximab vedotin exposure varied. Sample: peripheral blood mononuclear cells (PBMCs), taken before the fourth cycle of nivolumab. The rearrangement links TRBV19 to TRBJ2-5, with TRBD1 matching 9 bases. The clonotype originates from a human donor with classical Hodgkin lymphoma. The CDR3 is CASSIGQGQETQYF. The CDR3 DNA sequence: TGTGCCAGTAGTATTGGACAGGGGCAAGAGACCCAGTACTTC. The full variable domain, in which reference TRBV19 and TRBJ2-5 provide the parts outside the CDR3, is DGGITQSPKYLFRKEGQNVTLSCEQNLNHDAMYWYRQDPGQGLRLIYYSQIVNDFQKGDIAEGYSVSREKKESFPLTVTSAQKNPTAFYLCASSIGQGQETQYFGPGTRLLVL.